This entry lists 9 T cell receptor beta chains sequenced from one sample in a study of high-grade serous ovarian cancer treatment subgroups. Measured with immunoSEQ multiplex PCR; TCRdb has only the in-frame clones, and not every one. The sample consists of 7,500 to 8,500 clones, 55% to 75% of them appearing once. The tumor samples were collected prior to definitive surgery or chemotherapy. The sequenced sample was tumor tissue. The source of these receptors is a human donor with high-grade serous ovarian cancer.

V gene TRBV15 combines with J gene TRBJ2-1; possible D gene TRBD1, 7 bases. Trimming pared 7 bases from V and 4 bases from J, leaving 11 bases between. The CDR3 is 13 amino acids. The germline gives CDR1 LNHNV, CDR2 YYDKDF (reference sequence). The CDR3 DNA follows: TGTGCCACCACAGGGGGAGGATACAATGAGCAGTTCTTC. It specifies CATTGGGYNEQFF.

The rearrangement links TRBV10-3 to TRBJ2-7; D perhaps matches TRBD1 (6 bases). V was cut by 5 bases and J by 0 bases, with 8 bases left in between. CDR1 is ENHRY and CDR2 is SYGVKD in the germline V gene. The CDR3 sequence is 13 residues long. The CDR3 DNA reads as TGTGCCATCAGTACAGGGAGCTCCTACGAGCAGTACTTC. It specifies CAISTGSSYEQYF.

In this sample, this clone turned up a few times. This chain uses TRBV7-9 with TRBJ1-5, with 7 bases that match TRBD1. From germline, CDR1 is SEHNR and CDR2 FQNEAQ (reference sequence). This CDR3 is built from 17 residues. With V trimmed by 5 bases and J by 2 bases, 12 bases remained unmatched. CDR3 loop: CASSPNPPGQGNQPQHF. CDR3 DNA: TGTGCCAGCAGCCCAAACCCCCCCGGACAGGGCAATCAGCCCCAGCATTTT.

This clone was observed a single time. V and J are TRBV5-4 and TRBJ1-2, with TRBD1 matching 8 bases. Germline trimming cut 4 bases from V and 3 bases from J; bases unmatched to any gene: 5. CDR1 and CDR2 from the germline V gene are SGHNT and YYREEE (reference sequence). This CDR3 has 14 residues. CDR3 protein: CASSPKGQDYGYTF. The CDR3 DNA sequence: TGTGCCAGCAGCCCCAAGGGACAGGACTATGGCTACACCTTC.

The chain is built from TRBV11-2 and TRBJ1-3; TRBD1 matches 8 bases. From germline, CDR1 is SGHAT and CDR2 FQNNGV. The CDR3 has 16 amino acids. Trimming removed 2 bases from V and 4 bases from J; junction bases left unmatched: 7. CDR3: CASSLYAGGNGNTIYF. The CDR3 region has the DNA TGTGCCAGCAGCTTATATGCAGGGGGCAACGGAAACACCATATATTTT.

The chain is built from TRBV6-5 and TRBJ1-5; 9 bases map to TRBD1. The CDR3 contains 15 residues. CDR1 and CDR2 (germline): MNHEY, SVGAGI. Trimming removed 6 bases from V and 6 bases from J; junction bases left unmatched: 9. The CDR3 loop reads CASSRDRVFGQPQHF. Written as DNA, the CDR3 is TGTGCCAGCAGCCGGGACAGGGTCTTCGGTCAGCCCCAGCATTTT.

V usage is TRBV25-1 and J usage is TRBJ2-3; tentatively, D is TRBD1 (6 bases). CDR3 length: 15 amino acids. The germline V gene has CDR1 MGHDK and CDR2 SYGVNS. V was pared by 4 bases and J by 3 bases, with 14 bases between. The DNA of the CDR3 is TGTGCCAGCAGTGGGGACACCAGGAGGACAGATACGCAGTATTTT. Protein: CASSGDTRRTDTQYF.

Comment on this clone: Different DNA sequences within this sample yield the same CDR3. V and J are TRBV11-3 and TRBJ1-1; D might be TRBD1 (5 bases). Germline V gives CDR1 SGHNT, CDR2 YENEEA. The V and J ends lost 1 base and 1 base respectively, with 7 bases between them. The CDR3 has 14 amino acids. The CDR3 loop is CASSLGQPNTEAFF. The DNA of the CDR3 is TGTGCCAGCAGCTTAGGACAGCCGAACACTGAAGCTTTCTTT.

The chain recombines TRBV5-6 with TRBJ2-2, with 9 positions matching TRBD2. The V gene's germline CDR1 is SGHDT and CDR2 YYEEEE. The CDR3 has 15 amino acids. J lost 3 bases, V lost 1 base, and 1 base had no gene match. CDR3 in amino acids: CASSLLAGHTGELFF. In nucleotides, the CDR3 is TGTGCCAGCAGCTTGCTAGCGGGACACACCGGGGAGCTGTTTTTT. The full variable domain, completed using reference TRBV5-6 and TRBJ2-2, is DAGVTQSPTHLIKTRGQQVTLRCSPKSGHDTVSWYQQALGQGPQFIFQYYEEEERQRGNFPDRFSGHQFPNYSSELNVNALLLGDSALYLCASSLLAGHTGELFFGEGSRLTVL.